This TCR beta chain originates from a study of cytomegalovirus exposure and HLA in healthy donors. Study-wide results and caveats: In vitro confirmation showed a few CMV-associated chains to be CMV antigen specific. The study flagged 150 to 200 TCR beta chains as cytomegalovirus-associated.

This clone was counted a few times. Its antigen is unidentified. Trimming left V 0 bases short and J 5 bases short, with 11 bases between. CDR1 is LGHNA and CDR2 is YNFKEQ in the germline V gene. The CDR3 contains 16 residues. Using immunoSEQ multiplex PCR, the repertoire was profiled, and TCRdb retains in-frame clones only, with some absent. The sample holds under 350,000 clones; 65% to 90% are singletons and the top ten take over 0.95%. The V call is TRBV4-2, the J call TRBJ1-6; D possibly corresponds to TRBD1 (5 bases). This clonotype was sampled from a woman aged 18-30 years in good health and CMV-seronegative. Sequencing input: PBMCs. Written as DNA, the CDR3 is TGTGCCAGCAGCCAAGAGGCGGGGGACGATAATTCACCCCTCCACTTT. This encodes CASSQEAGDDNSPLHF.